The 13 T cell receptor beta chains given below trace back to one sample, sequenced in a study of technical replicates of blood from a handful of donors (dated by TCRdb to the late 2010s). The library was made by the immunoSEQ multiplex PCR assay. TCRdb provides this immuneACCESS table in a form limited to in-frame rearrangements. Some clones are lacking; in checked studies, under half of them reflect an unresolved V gene, and why the rest are absent is not known. The sample yields approximately 79,000 clones; around 97% were counted once. The ten largest account for around 0.18% of the sample. Sequenced sample: T cells isolated from PBMCs. Source of these receptors: a human donor in good health.

This clone occurred once. The chain couples TRBV5-1 to TRBJ2-3; 7 nucleotides agree with TRBD2. The CDR3 contains 16 residues. Germline CDR1 and CDR2: SGHRS and YFSETQ. The ends lost 0 bases at V and 0 bases at J; junction bases unmatched: 4. The CDR3 sequence is CASSLAAGPSTDTQYF. The CDR3 nucleotides are TGCGCCAGCAGCTTGGCAGCGGGACCTAGCACAGATACGCAGTATTTT.

The chain employs TRBV19 and TRBJ1-2; D unresolved. This CDR3 is built from 14 residues. V dropped 5 bases and J dropped 7 bases, with 17 bases sitting between them. Germline assignment: CDR1 LNHDA and CDR2 SQIVND (reference sequence). The CDR3 reads CASSDTRGSRGYTF. The CDR3 nucleotides read TGTGCCAGTAGTGATACACGGGGATCCCGTGGCTACACCTTC.

V usage is TRBV4-2 and J usage is TRBJ1-1; D is ambiguous. The CDR3 spans 13 residues. In germline, CDR1 is LGHNA, CDR2 YNFKEQ. The V end lost 0 bases, the J end lost 3 bases, and 5 bases lay between the germline ends. Here the CDR3 reads CASSQESDTEAFF. The CDR3 DNA is TGTGCCAGCAGCCAAGAATCGGACACTGAAGCTTTCTTT.

This sequence joins TRBV6-1 and TRBJ1-4; no clear D gene. Germline loops: CDR1 MNHNS, CDR2 SASEGT. The CDR3 sequence is 14 residues long. Between the trimmed V and J ends, which lost 8 bases and 3 bases, there was a span of 13 bases. CDR3 nucleotide sequence: TGTGCCAGCCACCCACACAGTCCTAATGAAAAACTGTTTTTT. Translated, it gives CASHPHSPNEKLFF.

The chain couples TRBV4-2 to TRBJ2-5, with 14 bases fitting TRBD2. Germline V gene data show CDR1 as LGHNA and CDR2 as YNFKEQ. V trimming: 4 bases; J trimming: 4 bases; junction bases outside the gene matches: 2. The CDR3 length is 15 residues. CDR3 protein: CASSPGLAGAETQYF. As DNA, the CDR3 is TGTGCCAGCAGCCCGGGACTAGCGGGGGCAGAGACCCAGTACTTC.

V is TRBV29-1 and J is TRBJ2-7; weak D call: TRBD2 (6 bases). The CDR3 totals 13 residues. The germline V gene has CDR1 SQVTM and CDR2 ANQGSEA. Between the trimmed V and J ends, which lost 7 bases and 2 bases, there was a span of 15 bases. The CDR3: CSARTGRPYEQYF. CDR3 nucleotides: TGCAGCGCCAGGACGGGGAGGCCCTACGAGCAGTACTTC.

The chain uses TRBV28 and TRBJ1-2; 8 nucleotides match TRBD1. With 7 bases clipped from V and 4 bases from J, the junction kept 14 bases outside the gene matches. Per the germline V gene, CDR1 is MDHEN and CDR2 is SYDVKM. This CDR3 is built from 16 residues. In DNA, the CDR3 is TGTGCCAGCACCACACGGCTGAGGACAGGGACCTATGGCTACACCTTC. Its translation is CASTTRLRTGTYGYTF.

The chain carries TRBV25-1 and TRBJ2-3, with 7 bases that match TRBD2. Germline V CDR1 and CDR2: MGHDK, SYGVNS. This CDR3 is built from 15 residues. V lost 3 bases, J lost 6 bases, and 9 bases stayed unmatched. The CDR3: CASSDLSLGGDTQYF. The DNA for the CDR3 is TGTGCCAGCAGTGATTTATCTCTGGGAGGGGATACGCAGTATTTT.

This chain uses TRBV18 with TRBJ2-1, with TRBD2 identical over 9 bases. CDR1 and CDR2 (germline): KGHSH, LQKENI. The CDR3 is 15 residues long. With V trimmed by 4 bases and J by 3 bases, 4 bases remained unmatched. CDR3 bases: TGTGCCAGCTCACTTAGCGGGAGAAGCTACAATGAGCAGTTCTTC. Translating it yields CASSLSGRSYNEQFF.

The V call is TRBV7-8, the J call TRBJ2-7; the match to TRBD1 covers 10 bases. CDR1 is SGHVS and CDR2 is FQNEAQ in the germline V gene. J was trimmed by 6 bases and V by 1 base; bases with no gene match: 6. The CDR3 contains 15 residues. The CDR3 sequence is CASSLGWDRGGEQYF. The CDR3 nucleotides read TGTGCCAGCAGCTTAGGGTGGGACAGGGGAGGCGAGCAGTACTTC. Based on the CDR3 plus reference TRBV7-8 and TRBJ2-7, the full variable domain is GAGVSQSPRYKVAKRGQDVALRCDPISGHVSLFWYQQALGQGPEFLTYFQNEAQLDKSGLPSDRFFAERPEGSVSTLKIQRTQQEDSAVYLCASSLGWDRGGEQYFGPGTRLTVT.

The rearrangement uses TRBV28 and TRBJ2-7, with D possibly being TRBD1 (6 bases). Germline lookup yields CDR1 MDHEN and CDR2 SYDVKM. This CDR3 region has 13 residues. Trimming pared 6 bases from V and 0 bases from J, leaving 9 bases between. CDR3 nucleotides: TGTGCCAGCAGCACAGGGTTCTCCTACGAGCAGTACTTC. Amino acids: CASSTGFSYEQYF.

V usage is TRBV7-6 and J usage is TRBJ1-1; a weak D match, TRBD1 (5 bases). The germline CDR1 and CDR2 sequences are SGHVS and FNYEAQ. The CDR3 has 14 residues. Deletions cut 3 bases from V and 5 bases from J, with 13 bases between. DNA for the CDR3: TGTGCCAGCAGCTTTAGGGGTGAGGAGACTGAAGCTTTCTTT. This translates into CASSFRGEETEAFF.

This rearrangement joins TRBV19 to TRBJ1-2, with D perhaps matching TRBD1 (5 bases). The CDR3 is made up of 16 amino acids. Trimming took 7 bases from V and 5 from J, leaving 23 bases between them. The germline gives CDR1 LNHDA, CDR2 SQIVND (reference sequence). The CDR3 is CASTTQVPTLRYGYTF. CDR3 DNA sequence: TGTGCCAGTACCACACAGGTGCCGACCCTCCGTTATGGCTACACCTTC. The complete variable domain, with remaining parts taken from reference TRBV19 and TRBJ1-2, reads DGGITQSPKYLFRKEGQNVTLSCEQNLNHDAMYWYRQDPGQGLRLIYYSQIVNDFQKGDIAEGYSVSREKKESFPLTVTSAQKNPTAFYLCASTTQVPTLRYGYTFGSGTRLTVV.